This T cell receptor (beta chain) was sequenced in a study of identical twins. Regarding the study as a whole: Twin pairs' shared out-of-frame alpha sequences were enriched in low generation probability.

TCRdb recomputed calls from the 5' RACE reads with MiXCR, one row per CDR3 protein. This sample yields fewer than 500,000 distinct CDR3 sequences, of which over 11% are seen a single time; approximately 0.98% belongs to the top ten. This CDR3 region has 14 residues. Germline CDR1 reads SGHVS; CDR2 reads FNYEAQ. The ends lost 0 bases at V and 6 bases at J; junction bases unmatched: 1. In this sample, this clonotype turned up a few times. Its antigen is not identified. This sample also belongs to another study, concerning yellow fever vaccine responses in identical twins.

This clonotype was obtained from a woman under 30 in good health. The chain links TRBV7-6 to TRBJ2-7; 11 bases fit TRBD1. Source material: CD4+ T cells sorted from blood. The CDR3 here is CASSLAGTGGEQYF. CDR3 in DNA: TGTGCCAGCAGCTTAGCGGGGACAGGGGGCGAGCAGTACTTC.